This T cell receptor (beta chain) was recorded in a study of blood T cell repertoires in COVID-19. For the study at large: The origin of the acute and convalescent COVID-19 samples was the United States, Italy and Spain. Sources were T cells, B-cell-depleted T cells, or PBMCs; the material itself was cDNA or gDNA.

Original methodology: The authors estimated nucleated cell counts from reference gene primer amplification. The method was immunoSEQ multiplex PCR; TCRdb's version includes in-frame clones alone and lacks a portion of them. D and trimming were read from the DNA, whereas the V and J calls and clone size are those reported in that table. The sample has about 91,000 clones, about 90% seen once. The CDR3 sequence is 16 residues long. Germline V gives CDR1 MDHEN, CDR2 SYDVKM. The V segment lost 6 bases and the J segment 2 bases; nucleotides outside the gene matches: 7. This TCR was recovered from a woman in her 70s with acute or convalescent COVID-19. The chain joins TRBV28 to TRBJ2-2; 9 bases fit TRBD2. Material for sequencing was peripheral blood. Written as DNA, the CDR3 is TGTGCCAGCAGAAATTGGGGACTAGCTAACACCGGGGAGCTGTTTTTT. This sequence encodes CASRNWGLANTGELFF.